This T cell receptor beta chain was sequenced in a study of blood T cell repertoires in COVID-19. Study as a whole: Samples taken during acute and convalescent COVID-19 were collected in the United States, Italy and Spain. PBMCs, B-cell-depleted T cells, or T cells provided the cDNA or gDNA that made up the material.

In the original analysis: For nucleated cells, counts were estimated from reference gene primer amplification. This table comes from immunoSEQ multiplex PCR, and its TCRdb copy is limited to in-frame clones, with some not included. The D gene and trimming were derived from the DNA, and the V and J assignments and clone size from that table. The sample has just under 250,000 clones; more than 75% are singletons. V was clipped by 8 bases and J by 8 bases, with 6 bases between them. Germline V gene data show CDR1 as DFQATT and CDR2 as SNEGSKA (reference sequence). This CDR3 spans 8 amino acids. The chain uses TRBV20-1 and TRBJ1-2, with D possibly matching TRBD1 (5 bases). The sample comprised peripheral blood. This clonotype was sampled from a woman aged 25-40 years who had recovered from COVID-19. The CDR3 DNA follows: TGCAGTCCAGGGGGCTACACCTTC. Translation: CSPGGYTF.